This entry features one T cell receptor beta chain sequence. This record comes from a study of sequential checkpoint blockade in melanoma. In the study overall: Both treatment sequences were followed by maintenance nivolumab.

Treatment indicated: randomized to nivolumab then ipilimumab (arm A) or the reverse (arm B). DNA-damaging chemotherapy had not been given to any patient beforehand. PBMC sorting kept live CD3+CD8+ cells without CD19 or CD56. Sequencing was performed with immunoSEQ multiplex PCR; in TCRdb, only in-frame clones are kept and a portion is missing. The profile covers 9,500 to 11,000 clones, with approximately 81% appearing a single time and around 11% taken by the ten largest. V lost 4 bases and J 3 bases, leaving 14 bases between the germline ends. Germline lookup yields CDR1 SGHDT and CDR2 YYEEEE. The CDR3 spans 14 residues.

The TCR originated in a human donor with melanoma. This material consisted of CD8+ T cells sorted from blood (inferred from file names), taken from a patient given nivolumab and ipilimumab in sequence. This chain links TRBV5-6 with TRBJ2-7; TRBD2 is a possible D gene (6 bases). The CDR3 DNA is TGTGCCAGCAGCCGGACTACCGAGAGCTACGAGCAGTACTTC. Amino acids: CASSRTTESYEQYF.